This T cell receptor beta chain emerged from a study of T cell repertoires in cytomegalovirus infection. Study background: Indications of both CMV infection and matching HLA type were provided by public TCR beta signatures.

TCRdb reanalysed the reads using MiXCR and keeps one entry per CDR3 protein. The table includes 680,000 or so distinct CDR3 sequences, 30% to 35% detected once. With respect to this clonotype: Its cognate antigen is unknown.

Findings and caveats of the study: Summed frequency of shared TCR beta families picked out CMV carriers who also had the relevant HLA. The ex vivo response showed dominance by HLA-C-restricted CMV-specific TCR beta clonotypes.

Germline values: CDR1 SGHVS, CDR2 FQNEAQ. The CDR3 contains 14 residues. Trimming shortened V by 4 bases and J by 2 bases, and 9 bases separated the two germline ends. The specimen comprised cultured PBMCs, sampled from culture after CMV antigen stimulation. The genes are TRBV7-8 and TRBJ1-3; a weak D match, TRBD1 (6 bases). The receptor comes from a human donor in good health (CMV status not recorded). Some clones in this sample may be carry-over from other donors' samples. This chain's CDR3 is CASSWTETGNTIYF. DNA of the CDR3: TGTGCCAGCAGCTGGACAGAAACTGGAAACACCATATATTTT.